This entry features one T cell receptor beta chain sequence. Its antigen is unidentified. The data derive from a study of shared clonotypes between healthy human individuals. At the level of the study: Per donor, CD8 memory used one plate, CD8 naive used two, CD4 memory used three and CD4 naive used three.

Germline CDR1 and CDR2: MNHNS and SASEGT. V lost 9 bases and J lost 2, with 16 bases in between. The CDR3 covers 14 residues. Authors' analysis steps: ImmunoSEQ output lacked quality scores and full-length reads, limiting matched filtering. Assay used: immunoSEQ multiplex PCR; TCRdb lists only in-frame clones, some missing. Clonal size and the V and J genes are those of that table, whereas D and trimming came from the DNA. The profile shows more than 2 million clones, 95% of them singletons. Study-level points and caveats: Shared clonotypes across all four donors exceeded non-shared ones in generation probability.

The sequenced sample was naive CD4+ T cells sorted from blood. Stated subset: CD45RA+ positively selected. This TCR was sampled from a young man in good health. This chain connects TRBV6-1 to TRBJ1-2, with TRBD1 as a possible D gene (5 bases). CDR3 sequence reads: CASTFTGSNYGYTF. The CDR3 DNA is TGTGCCAGTACCTTCACAGGCTCGAACTATGGCTACACCTTC.